This T cell receptor (beta chain) was identified during a study of regulatory T cells in long-lasting Graves disease. The TCR beta library used iRepertoire HTBI primers with Arm-PCR amplification of CDR3. TCRdb passed the multiplex PCR reads through MiXCR, listing each CDR3 protein once. This sample has more than 300,000 distinct CDR3 sequences; roughly 21% occur once, and the top ten carry 29%. CDR1 and CDR2 from the germline V gene are DFQATT and SNEGSKA (reference sequence). The CDR3 loop spans 14 amino acids. Study conclusions and caveats: Rather than thyroid tissue, only peripheral blood underwent study. Favored gene segments in persistent disease were TRBV28, TRBJ1-2 and TRBJ2-5. Persistent cases of Graves' showed reduced TCR diversity relative to newly diagnosed patients.

As to this clonotype: The antigen is unknown.

Stated time point: persistent/refractory GD, antithyroid drugs over 5 years with positive TRAb. PBMC RNA was the source of the TCR library. Doctors identified Graves' disease using the American Thyroid Association guidelines. This specimen consisted of peripheral blood mononuclear cells (PBMCs), obtained when the disease was refractory, from a patient treated with antithyroid drugs. The rearrangement joins TRBV20-1 to TRBJ1-6; 8 bases are shared with TRBD1. The receptor's source is a female donor with Graves disease. The CDR3 sequence is CSLKAGGGGSPLHF. The CDR3 DNA sequence: TGCAGCTTAAAGGCAGGGGGCGGGGGTTCACCCCTCCACTTT.